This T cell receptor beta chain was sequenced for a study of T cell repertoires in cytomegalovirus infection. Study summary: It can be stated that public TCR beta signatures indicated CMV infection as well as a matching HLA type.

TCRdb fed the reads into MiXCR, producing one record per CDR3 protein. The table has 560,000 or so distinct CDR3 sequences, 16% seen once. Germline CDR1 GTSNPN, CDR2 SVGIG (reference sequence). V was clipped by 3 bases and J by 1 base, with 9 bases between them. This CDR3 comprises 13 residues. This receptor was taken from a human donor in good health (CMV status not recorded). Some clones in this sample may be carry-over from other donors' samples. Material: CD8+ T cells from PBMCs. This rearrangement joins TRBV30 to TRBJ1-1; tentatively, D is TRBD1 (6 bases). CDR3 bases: TGTGCCTGGAGCCAACAGGGGAACACTGAAGCTTTCTTT. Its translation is CAWSQQGNTEAFF.